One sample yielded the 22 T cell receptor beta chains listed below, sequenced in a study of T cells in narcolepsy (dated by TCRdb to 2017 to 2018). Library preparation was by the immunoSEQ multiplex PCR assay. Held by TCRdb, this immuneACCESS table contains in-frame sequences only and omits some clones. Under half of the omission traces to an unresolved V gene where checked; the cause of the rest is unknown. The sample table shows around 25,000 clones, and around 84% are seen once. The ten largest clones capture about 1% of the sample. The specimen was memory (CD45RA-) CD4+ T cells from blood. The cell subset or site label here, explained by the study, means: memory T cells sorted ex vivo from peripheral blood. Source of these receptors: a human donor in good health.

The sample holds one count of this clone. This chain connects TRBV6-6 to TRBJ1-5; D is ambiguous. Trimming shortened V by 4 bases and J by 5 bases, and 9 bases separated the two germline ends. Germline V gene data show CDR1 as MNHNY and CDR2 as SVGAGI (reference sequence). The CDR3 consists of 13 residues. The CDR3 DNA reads TGTGCCAGCAGTTGGGCGTCGGATCAGCCCCAGCATTTT. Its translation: CASSWASDQPQHF.

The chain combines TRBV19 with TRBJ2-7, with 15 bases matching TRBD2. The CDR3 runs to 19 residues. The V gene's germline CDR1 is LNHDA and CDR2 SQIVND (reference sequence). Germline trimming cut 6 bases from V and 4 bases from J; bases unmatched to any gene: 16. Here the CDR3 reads CASSKKGLAGGSTPYEQYF. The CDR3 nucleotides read TGTGCCAGTAGCAAGAAAGGACTAGCGGGAGGGAGTACACCTTACGAGCAGTACTTC.

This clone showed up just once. The CDR3 sequence: CASSQELAGGNNEQFF. The CDR3 DNA reads TGTGCCAGCTCACAAGAACTAGCGGGGGGGAACAATGAGCAGTTCTTC. The genes are TRBV18 and TRBJ2-1; 13 positions agree with TRBD2. The length of the CDR3 is 16 residues. After removal of 4 bases from V and 5 bases from J, the junction contained 5 bases not matched to a gene. Germline CDR1 reads KGHSH; CDR2 reads LQKENI. The full variable domain, in which reference TRBV18 and TRBJ2-1 provide the parts outside the CDR3, is NAGVMQNPRHLVRRRGQEARLRCSPMKGHSHVYWYRQLPEEGLKFMVYLQKENIIDESGMPKERFSAEFPKEGPSILRIQQVVRGDSAAYFCASSQELAGGNNEQFFGPGTRLTVL.

The CDR3 region is CATSRDLGSGRDNEQFF. In DNA form, the CDR3 reads TGTGCCACCAGCAGAGATCTTGGTAGCGGGAGGGACAATGAGCAGTTCTTC. The chain couples TRBV15 to TRBJ2-1; 11 bases map to TRBD2. V lost 0 bases, J lost 5 bases, and 6 bases stayed unmatched. Germline loops: CDR1 LNHNV, CDR2 YYDKDF (reference sequence). The CDR3 runs 17 residues.

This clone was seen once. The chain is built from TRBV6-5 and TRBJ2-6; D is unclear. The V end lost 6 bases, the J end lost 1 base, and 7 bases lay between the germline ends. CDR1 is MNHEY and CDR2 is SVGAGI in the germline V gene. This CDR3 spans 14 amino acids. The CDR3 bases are TGTGCCAGCAGGCTACTGTCTGGGGCCAACGTCCTGACTTTC. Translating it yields CASRLLSGANVLTF.

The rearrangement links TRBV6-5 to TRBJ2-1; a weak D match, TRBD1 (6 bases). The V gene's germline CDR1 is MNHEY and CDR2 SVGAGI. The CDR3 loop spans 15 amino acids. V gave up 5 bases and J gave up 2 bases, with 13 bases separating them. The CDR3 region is CASSHNRDPYNEQFF. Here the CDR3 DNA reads TGTGCCAGCAGTCACAACAGGGATCCCTACAATGAGCAGTTCTTC.

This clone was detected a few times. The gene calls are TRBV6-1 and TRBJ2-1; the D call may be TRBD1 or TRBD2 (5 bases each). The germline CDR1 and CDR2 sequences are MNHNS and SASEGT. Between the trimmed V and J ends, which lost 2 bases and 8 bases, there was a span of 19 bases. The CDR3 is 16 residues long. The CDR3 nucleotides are TGTGCCAGCAGTGAAAGTGGCGGGTGGAGAGGGGATGAGCAGTTCTTC. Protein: CASSESGGWRGDEQFF.

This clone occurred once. The CDR3 coding sequence is TGTGCCAGCAGCTTGGGTTACACCATATATTTT. Amino acid sequence: CASSLGYTIYF. This chain uses TRBV5-6 with TRBJ1-3, with no clear D. This CDR3 comprises 11 residues. Trimming cost V 0 bases and J 8 bases, with 3 bases left between them. Germline V gene sequence: CDR1 SGHDT, CDR2 YYEEEE.

The CDR3 spells CASSRLATETQYF. The CDR3 region has the DNA TGTGCCAGCAGCCGACTAGCGACCGAGACCCAGTACTTC. This sequence joins TRBV6-6 and TRBJ2-5; 8 bases agree with TRBD2. Trimming removed 6 bases from V and 5 bases from J; junction bases left unmatched: 5. Germline V gives CDR1 MNHNY, CDR2 SVGAGI (reference sequence). The length of the CDR3 is 13 residues.

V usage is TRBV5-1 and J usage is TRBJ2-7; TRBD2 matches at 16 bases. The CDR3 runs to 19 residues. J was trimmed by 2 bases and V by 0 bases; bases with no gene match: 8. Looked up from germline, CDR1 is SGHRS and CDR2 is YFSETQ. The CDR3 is CASSLESGTSGRAAYEQYF. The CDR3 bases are TGCGCCAGCAGCTTGGAGTCGGGGACTAGCGGGAGGGCCGCCTACGAGCAGTACTTC.

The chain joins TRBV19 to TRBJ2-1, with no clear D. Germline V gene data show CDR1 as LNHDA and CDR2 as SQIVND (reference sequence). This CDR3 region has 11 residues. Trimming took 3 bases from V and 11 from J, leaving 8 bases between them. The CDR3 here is CASSMSGQQFF. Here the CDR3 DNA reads TGTGCCAGTAGTATGTCCGGACAGCAGTTCTTC.

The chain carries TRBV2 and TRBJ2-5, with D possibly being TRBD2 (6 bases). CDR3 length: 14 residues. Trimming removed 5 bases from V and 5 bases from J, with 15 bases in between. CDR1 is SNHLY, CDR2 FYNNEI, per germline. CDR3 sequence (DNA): TGTGCCAGCAGTCCCCGACTAGATGCCGAGACCCAGTACTTC. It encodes CASSPRLDAETQYF.

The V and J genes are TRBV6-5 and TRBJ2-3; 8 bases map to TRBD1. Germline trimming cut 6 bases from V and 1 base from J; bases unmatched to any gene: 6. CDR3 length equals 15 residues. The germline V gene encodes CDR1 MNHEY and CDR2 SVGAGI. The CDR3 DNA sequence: TGTGCCAGCAGAACGACAGGGGTGGGCACAGATACGCAGTATTTT. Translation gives CASRTTGVGTDTQYF.

The chain's CDR3 is CASSKQGGSFGANVLTF. CDR3 coding DNA: TGTGCCAGCAGCAAACAGGGAGGAAGTTTTGGGGCCAACGTCCTGACTTTC. The genes are TRBV27 and TRBJ2-6; D may be TRBD1 or TRBD2 (6 bases each). The CDR3 totals 17 residues. Germline assignment: CDR1 MNHEY and CDR2 SMNVEV (reference sequence). V was cut by 6 bases and J by 3 bases, with 18 bases left in between.

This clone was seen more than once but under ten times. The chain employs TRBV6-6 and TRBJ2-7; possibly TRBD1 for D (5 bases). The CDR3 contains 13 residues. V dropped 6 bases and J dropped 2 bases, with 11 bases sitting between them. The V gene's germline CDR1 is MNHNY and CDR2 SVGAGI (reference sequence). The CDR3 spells CASSRGQAYEQYF. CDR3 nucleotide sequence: TGTGCCAGCAGCCGCGGACAAGCCTACGAGCAGTACTTC.

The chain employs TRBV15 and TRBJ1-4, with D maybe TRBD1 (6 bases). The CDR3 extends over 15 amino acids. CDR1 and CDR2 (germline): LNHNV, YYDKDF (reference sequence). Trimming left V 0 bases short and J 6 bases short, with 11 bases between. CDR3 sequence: CATSRDKGVDEKLFF. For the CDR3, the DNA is TGTGCCACCAGCAGAGATAAGGGGGTGGATGAAAAACTGTTTTTT.

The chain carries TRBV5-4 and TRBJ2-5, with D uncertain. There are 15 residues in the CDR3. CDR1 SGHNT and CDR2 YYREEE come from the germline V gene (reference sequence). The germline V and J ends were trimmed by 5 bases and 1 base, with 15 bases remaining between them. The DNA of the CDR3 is TGTGCCAGCAGGAGGTCTCCGGCCGCCCAAGAGACCCAGTACTTC. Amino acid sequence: CASRRSPAAQETQYF.

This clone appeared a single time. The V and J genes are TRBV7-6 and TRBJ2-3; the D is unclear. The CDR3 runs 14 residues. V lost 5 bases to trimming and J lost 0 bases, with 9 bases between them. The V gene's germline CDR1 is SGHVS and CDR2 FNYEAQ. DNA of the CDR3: TGTGCCAGCAGCCCCACGACTAGCACAGATACGCAGTATTTT. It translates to CASSPTTSTDTQYF.

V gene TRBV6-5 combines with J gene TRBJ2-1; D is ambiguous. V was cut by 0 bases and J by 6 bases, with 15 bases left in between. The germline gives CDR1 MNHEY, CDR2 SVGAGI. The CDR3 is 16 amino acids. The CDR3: CASSYSIGESGNEQFF. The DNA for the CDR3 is TGTGCCAGCAGTTACTCGATTGGGGAATCGGGCAATGAGCAGTTCTTC.

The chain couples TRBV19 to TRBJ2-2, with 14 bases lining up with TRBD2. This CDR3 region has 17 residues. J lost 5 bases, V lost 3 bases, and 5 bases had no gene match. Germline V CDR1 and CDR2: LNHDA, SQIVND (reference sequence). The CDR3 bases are TGTGCCAGTAGTATGACTAGCGGGAGGGCCGAGACCGGGGAGCTGTTTTTT. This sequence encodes CASSMTSGRAETGELFF.

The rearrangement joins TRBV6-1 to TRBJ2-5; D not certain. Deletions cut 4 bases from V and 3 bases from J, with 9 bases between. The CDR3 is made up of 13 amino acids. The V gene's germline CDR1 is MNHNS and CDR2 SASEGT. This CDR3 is CASSASTEETQYF. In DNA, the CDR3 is TGTGCCAGCAGTGCCTCGACCGAAGAGACCCAGTACTTC.

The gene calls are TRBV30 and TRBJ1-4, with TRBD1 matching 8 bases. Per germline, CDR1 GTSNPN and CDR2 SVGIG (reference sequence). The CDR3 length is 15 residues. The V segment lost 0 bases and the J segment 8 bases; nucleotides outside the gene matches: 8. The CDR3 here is CAWSVPWQGAEKLFF. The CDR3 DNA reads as TGTGCCTGGAGTGTACCGTGGCAGGGGGCGGAAAAACTGTTTTTT.